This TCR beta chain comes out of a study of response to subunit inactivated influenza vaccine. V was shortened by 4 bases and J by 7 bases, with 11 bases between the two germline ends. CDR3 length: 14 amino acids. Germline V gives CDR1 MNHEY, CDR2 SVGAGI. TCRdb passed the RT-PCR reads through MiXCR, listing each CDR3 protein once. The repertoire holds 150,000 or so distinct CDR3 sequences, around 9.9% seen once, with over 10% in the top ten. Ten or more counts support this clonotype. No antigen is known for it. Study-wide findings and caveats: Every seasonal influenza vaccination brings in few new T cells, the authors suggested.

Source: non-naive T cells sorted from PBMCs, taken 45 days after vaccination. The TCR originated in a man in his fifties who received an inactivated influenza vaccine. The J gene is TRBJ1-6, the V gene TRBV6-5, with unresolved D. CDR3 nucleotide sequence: TGTGCCAGCAGTTTAATACAAGACAATTCACCCCTCCACTTT. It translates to CASSLIQDNSPLHF.